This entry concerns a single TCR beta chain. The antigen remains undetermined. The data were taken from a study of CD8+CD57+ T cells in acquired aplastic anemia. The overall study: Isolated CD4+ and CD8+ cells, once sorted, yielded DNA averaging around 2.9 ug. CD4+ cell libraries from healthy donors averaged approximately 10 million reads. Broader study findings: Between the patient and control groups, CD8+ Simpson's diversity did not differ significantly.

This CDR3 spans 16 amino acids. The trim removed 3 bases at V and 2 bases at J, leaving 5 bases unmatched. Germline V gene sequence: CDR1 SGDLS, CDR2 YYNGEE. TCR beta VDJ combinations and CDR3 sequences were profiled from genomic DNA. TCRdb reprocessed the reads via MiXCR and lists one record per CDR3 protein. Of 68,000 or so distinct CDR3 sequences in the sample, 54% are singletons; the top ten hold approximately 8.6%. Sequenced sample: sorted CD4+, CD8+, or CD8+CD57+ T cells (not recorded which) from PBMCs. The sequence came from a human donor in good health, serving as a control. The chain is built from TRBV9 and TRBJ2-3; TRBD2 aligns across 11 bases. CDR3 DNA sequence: TGTGCCAGCAGCGGACAACTAGCGGGAGCCACAGATACGCAGTATTTT. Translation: CASSGQLAGATDTQYF.